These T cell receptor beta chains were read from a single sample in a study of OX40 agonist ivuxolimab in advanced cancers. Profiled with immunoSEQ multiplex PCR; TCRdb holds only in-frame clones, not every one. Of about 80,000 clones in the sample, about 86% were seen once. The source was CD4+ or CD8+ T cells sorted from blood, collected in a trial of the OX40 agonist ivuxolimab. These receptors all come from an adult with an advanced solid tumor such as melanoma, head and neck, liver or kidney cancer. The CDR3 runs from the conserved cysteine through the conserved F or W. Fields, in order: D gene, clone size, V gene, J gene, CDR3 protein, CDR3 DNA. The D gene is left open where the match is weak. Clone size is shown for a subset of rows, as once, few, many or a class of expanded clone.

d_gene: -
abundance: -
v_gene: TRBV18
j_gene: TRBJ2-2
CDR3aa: CASSQDPERELFF
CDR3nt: TGTGCCAGCTCTCAAGATCCGGAACGGGAGCTGTTTTTT

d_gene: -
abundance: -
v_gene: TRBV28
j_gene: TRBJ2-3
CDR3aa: CASTGLAGTQYF
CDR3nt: TGTGCCAGCACCGGACTCGCCGGTACGCAGTATTTT

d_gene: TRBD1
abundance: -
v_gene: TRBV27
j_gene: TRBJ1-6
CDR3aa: CASSSQRTGVNSPLHF
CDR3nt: TGTGCCAGCAGTTCCCAACGGACAGGGGTGAATTCACCCCTCCACTTT

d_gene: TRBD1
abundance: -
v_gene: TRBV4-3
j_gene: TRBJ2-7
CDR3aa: CASSQGSGQGYEQYF
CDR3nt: TGCGCCAGCAGCCAAGGATCGGGACAGGGCTACGAGCAGTACTTC

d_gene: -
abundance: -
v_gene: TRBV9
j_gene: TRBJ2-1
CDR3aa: CASSARTDSYNEQFF
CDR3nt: TGTGCCAGCAGCGCCCGCACCGACTCCTACAATGAGCAGTTCTTC

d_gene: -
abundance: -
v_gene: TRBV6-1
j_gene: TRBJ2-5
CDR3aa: CASNKGDVQETQYF
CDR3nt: TGTGCCAGCAACAAAGGGGACGTACAAGAGACCCAGTACTTC

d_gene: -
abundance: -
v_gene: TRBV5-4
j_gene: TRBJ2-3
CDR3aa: CASSFTRTDTQYF
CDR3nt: TGTGCCAGCAGCTTCACCCGCACAGATACGCAGTATTTT

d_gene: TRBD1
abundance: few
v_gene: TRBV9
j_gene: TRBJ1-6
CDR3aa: CASSPTDRALLSPLHF
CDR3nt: TGTGCCAGCAGCCCTACGGACAGGGCGTTACTTTCACCCCTCCACTTT

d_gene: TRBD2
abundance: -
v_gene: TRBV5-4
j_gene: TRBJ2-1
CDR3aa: CASSKARVGTSANEQFF
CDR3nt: TGTGCCAGCAGCAAGGCCCGGGTCGGGACTAGCGCCAATGAGCAGTTCTTC

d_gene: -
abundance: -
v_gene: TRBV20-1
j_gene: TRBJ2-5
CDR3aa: CSASGKETQYF
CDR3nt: TGCAGTGCTAGCGGGAAAGAGACCCAGTACTTC

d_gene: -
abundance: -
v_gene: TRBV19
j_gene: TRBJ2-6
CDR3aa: CGSAATGANVLTF
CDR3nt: TGTGGTTCGGCCGCAACTGGGGCCAACGTCCTGACTTTC

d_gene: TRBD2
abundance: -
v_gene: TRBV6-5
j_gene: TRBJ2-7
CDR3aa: CASRPSGSSYEQYF
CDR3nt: TGTGCCAGCAGACCGAGCGGGAGCTCCTACGAGCAGTACTTC

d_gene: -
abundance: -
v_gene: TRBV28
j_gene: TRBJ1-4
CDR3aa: CASSTRGGDGEKLFF
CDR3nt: TGTGCCAGCAGTACCCGGGGGGGCGACGGTGAAAAACTGTTTTTT

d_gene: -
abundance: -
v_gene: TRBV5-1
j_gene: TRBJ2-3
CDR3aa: CASSFAPVSTDTQYF
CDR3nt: TGCGCCAGCAGCTTCGCCCCGGTTAGCACAGATACGCAGTATTTT

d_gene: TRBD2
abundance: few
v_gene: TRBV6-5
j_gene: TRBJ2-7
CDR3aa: CASRSLAGGNEQYF
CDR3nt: TGTGCCAGCAGGTCGCTAGCGGGAGGCAACGAGCAGTACTTC

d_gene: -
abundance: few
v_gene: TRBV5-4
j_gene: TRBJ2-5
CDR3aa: CASSFDREGTQYF
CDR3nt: TGTGCCAGCAGTTTTGACAGGGAGGGGACCCAGTACTTC

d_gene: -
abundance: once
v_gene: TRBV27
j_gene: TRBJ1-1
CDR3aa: CASSSGTQAFF
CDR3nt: TGTGCCAGCAGTTCCGGGACACAAGCTTTCTTT

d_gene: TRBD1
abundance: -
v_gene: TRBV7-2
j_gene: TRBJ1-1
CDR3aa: CASSLIRTGTLMNTEAFF
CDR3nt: TGTGCCAGCAGCTTAATACGGACAGGGACGTTAATGAACACTGAAGCTTTCTTT

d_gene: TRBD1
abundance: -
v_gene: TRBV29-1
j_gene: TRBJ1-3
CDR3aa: CSVLGDRSHSGNTIYF
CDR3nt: TGCAGCGTCCTCGGGGACAGGTCTCACTCTGGAAACACCATATATTTT

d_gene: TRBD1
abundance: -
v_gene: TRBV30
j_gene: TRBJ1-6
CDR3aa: CAWSVRGQGDSPLHF
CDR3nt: TGTGCCTGGAGTGTACGAGGACAGGGGGATTCACCCCTCCACTTT

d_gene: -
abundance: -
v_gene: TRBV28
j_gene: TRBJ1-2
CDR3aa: CASSLAGHYGYTF
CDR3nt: TGTGCCAGCAGTTTAGCTGGGCACTATGGCTACACCTTC

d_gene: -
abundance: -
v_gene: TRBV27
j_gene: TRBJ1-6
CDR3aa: CASSLRANSPLHF
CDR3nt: TGTGCCAGCAGTTTACGCGCAAATTCACCCCTCCACTTT

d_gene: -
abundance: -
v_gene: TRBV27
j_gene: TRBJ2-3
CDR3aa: CASMQRLGTQYF
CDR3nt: TGTGCCAGCATGCAGCGGCTCGGTACGCAGTATTTT

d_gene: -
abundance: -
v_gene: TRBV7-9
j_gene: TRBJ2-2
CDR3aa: CASSPFASNTGELFF
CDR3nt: TGTGCCAGCAGCCCTTTTGCCTCCAACACCGGGGAGCTGTTTTTT

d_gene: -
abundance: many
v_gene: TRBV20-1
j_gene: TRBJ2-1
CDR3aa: CSGGLGNEQFF
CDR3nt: TGCAGTGGTGGGCTAGGTAATGAGCAGTTCTTC

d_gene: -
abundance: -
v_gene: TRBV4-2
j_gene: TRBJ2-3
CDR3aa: CASSQEPQHHTQYF
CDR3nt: TGTGCCAGCAGCCAAGAGCCACAGCACCATACGCAGTATTTT

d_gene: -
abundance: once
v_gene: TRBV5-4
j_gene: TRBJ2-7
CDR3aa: CASSQSSGQTYEQYF
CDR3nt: TGTGCCAGCAGTCAAAGCTCAGGTCAAACCTACGAGCAGTACTTC